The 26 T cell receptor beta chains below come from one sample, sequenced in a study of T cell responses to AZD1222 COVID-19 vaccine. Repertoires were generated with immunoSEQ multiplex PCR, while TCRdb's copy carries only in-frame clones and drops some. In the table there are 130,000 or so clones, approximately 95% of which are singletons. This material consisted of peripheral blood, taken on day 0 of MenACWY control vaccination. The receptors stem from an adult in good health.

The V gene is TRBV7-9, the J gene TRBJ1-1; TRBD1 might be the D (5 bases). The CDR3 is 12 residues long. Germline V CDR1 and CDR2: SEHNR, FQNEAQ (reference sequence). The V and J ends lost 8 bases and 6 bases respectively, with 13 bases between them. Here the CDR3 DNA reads TGTGCCAGCCGTAGGGACGTGGCTGAAGCTTTCTTT. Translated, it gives CASRRDVAEAFF.

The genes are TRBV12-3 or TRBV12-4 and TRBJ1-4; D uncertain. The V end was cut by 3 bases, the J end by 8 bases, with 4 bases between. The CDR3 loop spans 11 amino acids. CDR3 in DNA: TGTGCCAGCAGTTTTGTAGAAAAACTGTTTTTT. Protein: CASSFVEKLFF.

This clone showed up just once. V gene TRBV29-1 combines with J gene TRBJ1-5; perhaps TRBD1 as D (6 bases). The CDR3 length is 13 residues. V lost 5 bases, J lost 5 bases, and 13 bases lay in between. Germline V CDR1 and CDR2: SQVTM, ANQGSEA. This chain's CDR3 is CSVSTGSDQPQHF. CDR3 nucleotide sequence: TGCAGCGTTTCGACAGGTTCGGATCAGCCCCAGCATTTT.

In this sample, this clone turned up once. In DNA form, the CDR3 reads TGTGCCAGCAGCAGGGACAGGGTGAGGGCCGGGGAGCTGTTTTTT. As protein: CASSRDRVRAGELFF. The rearrangement joins TRBV9 to TRBJ2-2, with 9 bases aligning to TRBD1. The J segment lost 6 bases and the V segment lost 4 bases, leaving 7 bases of the junction unmatched. This CDR3 contains 15 residues. The V gene's germline CDR1 is SGDLS and CDR2 YYNGEE.

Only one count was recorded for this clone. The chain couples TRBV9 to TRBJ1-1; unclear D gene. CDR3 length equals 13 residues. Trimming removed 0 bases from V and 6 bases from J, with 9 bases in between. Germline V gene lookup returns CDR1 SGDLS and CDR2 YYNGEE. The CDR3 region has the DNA TGTGCCAGCAGCGTAGTCGGCAGCCCTGAAGCTTTCTTT. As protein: CASSVVGSPEAFF.

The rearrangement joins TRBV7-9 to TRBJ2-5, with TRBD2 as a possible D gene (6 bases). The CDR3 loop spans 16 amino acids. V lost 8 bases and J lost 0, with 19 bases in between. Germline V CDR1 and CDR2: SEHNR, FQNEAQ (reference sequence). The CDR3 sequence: CASADMGGANQETQYF. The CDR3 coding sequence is TGTGCCAGCGCCGATATGGGCGGGGCGAACCAAGAGACCCAGTACTTC.

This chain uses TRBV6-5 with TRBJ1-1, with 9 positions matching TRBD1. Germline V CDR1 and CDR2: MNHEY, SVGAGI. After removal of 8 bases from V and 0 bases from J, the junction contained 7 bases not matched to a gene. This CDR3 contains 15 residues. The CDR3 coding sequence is TGTGCCAGCTGCGACAGGGGGTTAATGAACACTGAAGCTTTCTTT. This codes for CASCDRGLMNTEAFF.

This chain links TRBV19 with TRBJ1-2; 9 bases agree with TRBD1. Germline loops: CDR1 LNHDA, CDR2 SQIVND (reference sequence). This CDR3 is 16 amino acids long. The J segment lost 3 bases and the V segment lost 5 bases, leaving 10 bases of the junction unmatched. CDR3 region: CASSLPGTGTHYGYTF. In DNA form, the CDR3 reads TGTGCCAGTAGTCTGCCCGGGACAGGGACTCACTATGGCTACACCTTC.

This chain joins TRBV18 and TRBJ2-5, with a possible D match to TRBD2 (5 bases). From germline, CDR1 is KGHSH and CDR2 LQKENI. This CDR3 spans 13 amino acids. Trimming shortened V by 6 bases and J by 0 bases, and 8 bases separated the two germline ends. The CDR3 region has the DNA TGTGCCAGCTCGGGCGGGCACCAAGAGACCCAGTACTTC. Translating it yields CASSGGHQETQYF.

Written as DNA, the CDR3 is TGTGCCCCCCAAGGGCGGACTCAGCCCCAGCATTTT. Amino acids: CAPQGRTQPQHF. The chain is built from TRBV24-1 and TRBJ1-5; D gene unclear. The CDR3 spans 12 residues. Trimming took off 12 bases at V and 6 bases at J, with 14 bases between the two ends. CDR1 KGHDR and CDR2 SFDVKD come from the germline V gene.

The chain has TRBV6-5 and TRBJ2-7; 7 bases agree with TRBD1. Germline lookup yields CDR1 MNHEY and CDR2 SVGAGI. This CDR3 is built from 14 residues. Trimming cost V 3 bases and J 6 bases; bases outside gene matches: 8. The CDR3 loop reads CASSYPEQGTEQYF. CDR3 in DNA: TGTGCCAGCAGTTATCCCGAACAGGGGACCGAGCAGTACTTC.

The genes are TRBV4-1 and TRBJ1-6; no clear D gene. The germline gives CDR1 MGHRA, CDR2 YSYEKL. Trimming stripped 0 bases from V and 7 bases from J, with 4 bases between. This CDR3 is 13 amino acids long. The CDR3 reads CASSQEPNSPLHF. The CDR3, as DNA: TGCGCCAGCAGCCAAGAGCCGAATTCACCCCTCCACTTT.

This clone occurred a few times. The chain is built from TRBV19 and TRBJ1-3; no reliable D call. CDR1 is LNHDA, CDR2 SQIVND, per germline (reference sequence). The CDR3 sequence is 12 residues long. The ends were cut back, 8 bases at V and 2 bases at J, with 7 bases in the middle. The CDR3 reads CASLSAGNTIYF. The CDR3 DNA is TGTGCCAGTTTGTCAGCTGGAAACACCATATATTTT. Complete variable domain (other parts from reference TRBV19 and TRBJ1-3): DGGITQSPKYLFRKEGQNVTLSCEQNLNHDAMYWYRQDPGQGLRLIYYSQIVNDFQKGDIAEGYSVSREKKESFPLTVTSAQKNPTAFYLCASLSAGNTIYFGEGSWLTVV.

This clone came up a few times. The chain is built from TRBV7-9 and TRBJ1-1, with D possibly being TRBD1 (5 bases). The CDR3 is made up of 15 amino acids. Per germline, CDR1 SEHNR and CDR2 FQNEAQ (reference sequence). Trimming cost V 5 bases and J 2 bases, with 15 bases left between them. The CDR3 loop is CASSLGPSYNTEAFF. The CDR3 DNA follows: TGTGCCAGCAGCCTGGGGCCTAGCTACAACACTGAAGCTTTCTTT.

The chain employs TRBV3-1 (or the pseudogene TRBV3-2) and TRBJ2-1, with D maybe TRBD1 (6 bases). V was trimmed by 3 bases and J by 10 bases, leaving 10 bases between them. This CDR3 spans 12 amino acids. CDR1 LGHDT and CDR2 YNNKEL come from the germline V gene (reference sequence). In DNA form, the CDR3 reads TGTGCCAGCAGCCACAGGGGTTTGGAGCAGTTCTTC. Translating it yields CASSHRGLEQFF.

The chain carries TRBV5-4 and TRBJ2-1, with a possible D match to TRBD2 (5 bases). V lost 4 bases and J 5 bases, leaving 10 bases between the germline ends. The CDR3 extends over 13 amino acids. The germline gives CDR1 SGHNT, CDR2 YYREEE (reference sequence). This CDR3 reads CASSPGLNNEQFF. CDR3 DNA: TGTGCCAGCAGCCCCGGACTCAACAATGAGCAGTTCTTC. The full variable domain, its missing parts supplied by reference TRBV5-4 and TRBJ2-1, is ETGVTQSPTHLIKTRGQQVTLRCSSQSGHNTVSWYQQALGQGPQFIFQYYREEENGRGNFPPRFSGLQFPNYSSELNVNALELDDSALYLCASSPGLNNEQFFGPGTRLTVL.

The CDR3 sequence: CASSPSGGTYNEQFF. For the CDR3, the DNA is TGTGCCAGCAGCCCTTCTGGCGGGACCTACAATGAGCAGTTCTTC. The chain uses TRBV5-8 and TRBJ2-1; TRBD2 might be the D (6 bases). V was pared by 4 bases and J by 2 bases, with 13 bases between. Germline CDR1 is SGHTS and CDR2 is YDEGEE. CDR3 length equals 15 residues.

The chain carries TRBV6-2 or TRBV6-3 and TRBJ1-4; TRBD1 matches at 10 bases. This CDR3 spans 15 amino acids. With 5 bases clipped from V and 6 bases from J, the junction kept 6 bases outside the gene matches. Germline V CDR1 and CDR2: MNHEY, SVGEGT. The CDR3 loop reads CASSAPGQGYEKLFF. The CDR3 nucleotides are TGTGCCAGCAGTGCTCCGGGACAGGGGTATGAAAAACTGTTTTTT.

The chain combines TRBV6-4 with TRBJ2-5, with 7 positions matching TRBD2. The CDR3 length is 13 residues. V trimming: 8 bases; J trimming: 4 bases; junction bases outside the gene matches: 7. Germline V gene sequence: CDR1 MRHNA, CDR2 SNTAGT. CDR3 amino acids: CASSREAGETQYF. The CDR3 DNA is TGTGCCAGCTCCCGGGAGGCTGGAGAGACCCAGTACTTC.

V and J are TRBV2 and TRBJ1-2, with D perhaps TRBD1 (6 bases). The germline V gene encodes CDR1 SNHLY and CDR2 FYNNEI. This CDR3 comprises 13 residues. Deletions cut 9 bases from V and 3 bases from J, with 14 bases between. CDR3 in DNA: TGTGCCAGACGGGAACAGGGTCACTATGGCTACACCTTC. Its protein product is CARREQGHYGYTF.

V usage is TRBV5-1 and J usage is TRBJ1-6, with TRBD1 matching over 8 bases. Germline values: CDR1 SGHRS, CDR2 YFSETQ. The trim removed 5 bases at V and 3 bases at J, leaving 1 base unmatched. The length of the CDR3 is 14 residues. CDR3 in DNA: TGCGCCAGCAGGACAGGGGTCTATAATTCACCCCTCCACTTT. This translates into CASRTGVYNSPLHF.

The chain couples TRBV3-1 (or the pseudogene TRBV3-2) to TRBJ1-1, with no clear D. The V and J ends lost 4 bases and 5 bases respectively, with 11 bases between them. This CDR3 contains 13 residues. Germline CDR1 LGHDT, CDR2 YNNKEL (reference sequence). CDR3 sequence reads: CASSRTSGTEAFF. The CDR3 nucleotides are TGTGCCAGCAGCCGGACCTCGGGGACTGAAGCTTTCTTT.

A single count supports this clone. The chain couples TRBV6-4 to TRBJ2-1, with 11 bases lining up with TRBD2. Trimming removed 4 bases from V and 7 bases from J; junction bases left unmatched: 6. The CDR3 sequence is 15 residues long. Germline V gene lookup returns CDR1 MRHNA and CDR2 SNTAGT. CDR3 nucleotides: TGTGCCAGCAGTGCCTTAGCGGGGGGGCCGAATGAGCAGTTCTTC. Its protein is CASSALAGGPNEQFF.

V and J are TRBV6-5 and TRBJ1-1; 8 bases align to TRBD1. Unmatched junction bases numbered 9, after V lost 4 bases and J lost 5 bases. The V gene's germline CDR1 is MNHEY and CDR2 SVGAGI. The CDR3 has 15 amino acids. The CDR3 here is CASSSDRGWETEAFF. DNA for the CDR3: TGTGCCAGCAGTTCTGACAGGGGATGGGAGACTGAAGCTTTCTTT.

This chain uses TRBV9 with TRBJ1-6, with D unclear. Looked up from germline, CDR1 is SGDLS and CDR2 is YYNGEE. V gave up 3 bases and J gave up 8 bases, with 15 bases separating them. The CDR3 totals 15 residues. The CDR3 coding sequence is TGTGCCAGCAGCGGACAAGTCGGTGTTGATTCACCCCTCCACTTT. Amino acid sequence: CASSGQVGVDSPLHF.

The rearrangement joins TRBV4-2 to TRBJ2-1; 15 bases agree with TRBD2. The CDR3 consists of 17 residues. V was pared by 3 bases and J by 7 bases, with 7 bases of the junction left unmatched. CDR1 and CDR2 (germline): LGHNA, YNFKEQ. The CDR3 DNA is TGTGCCAGCAGCCAGACCGGGACTAGCGGGAGGAGTAATGAGCAGTTCTTC. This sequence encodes CASSQTGTSGRSNEQFF.